Each of the 7 T cell receptor beta chains below was sequenced from the same sample in a study of response to subunit inactivated influenza vaccine. TCRdb ran MiXCR on the RT-PCR reads and lists one entry per CDR3 protein. The sample comprises 530,000 or so distinct CDR3 sequences, roughly 12% of which are singletons, and roughly 10% rests with the top ten. The specimen comprised PBMCs from blood, sampled on the day of vaccination. The receptors shown here come from a man in his fifties or sixties who received an inactivated influenza vaccine.

The chain couples TRBV12-3 or TRBV12-4 to TRBJ1-1; D unclear. Trimming removed 2 bases from V and 1 base from J, with 8 bases in between. The CDR3 has 14 amino acids. CDR3 sequence reads: CASSLKGRNTEAFF. The CDR3 DNA sequence: TGTGCCAGCAGTTTAAAGGGTAGGAACACTGAAGCTTTCTTT.

The DNA for the CDR3 is TGTGCCACCATGGGGTTGCGGGAACCCACCTACGAGCAGTACTTC. Translation: CATMGLREPTYEQYF. The chain couples TRBV6-1 to TRBJ2-7; TRBD2 is a possible D gene (6 bases). CDR1 and CDR2 (germline): MNHNS, SASEGT. This CDR3 has 15 residues. V shed 10 bases and J shed 2 bases, with 21 bases lying between them.

The rearrangement links TRBV28 to TRBJ2-5; possible D gene TRBD2, 5 bases. This CDR3 contains 14 residues. V was clipped by 6 bases and J by 5 bases, with 16 bases between them. CDR1 MDHEN and CDR2 SYDVKM come from the germline V gene. Here the CDR3 reads CASRSPGREETQYF. The CDR3 DNA is TGTGCCAGCAGGTCCCCAGGAAGGGAGGAGACCCAGTACTTC.

This clonotype was recorded at least ten times. The genes are TRBV20-1 and TRBJ2-7; 8 bases agree with TRBD2. Germline CDR1 reads DFQATT; CDR2 reads SNEGSKA (reference sequence). The CDR3 has 16 residues. The ends lost 0 bases at V and 0 bases at J; junction bases unmatched: 7. CDR3 bases: TGCAGTGCTAGAGATCGGCTTAGCGGGGCCTCCTACGAGCAGTACTTC. As protein: CSARDRLSGASYEQYF.

The chain recombines TRBV7-2 with TRBJ2-6; D is uncertain. The CDR3 contains 14 residues. The V gene's germline CDR1 is SGHTA and CDR2 FQGNSA. Trimming removed 2 bases at V and 3 bases at J, with 5 bases between. The CDR3 DNA reads as TGTGCCAGCAGCTTATTGTATGGGGCCAACGTCCTGACTTTC. Its protein is CASSLLYGANVLTF.

The rearrangement links TRBV20-1 to TRBJ1-2, with D unresolved. In germline, CDR1 is DFQATT, CDR2 SNEGSKA (reference sequence). The V and J ends lost 6 bases and 4 bases respectively, with 9 bases between them. The CDR3 runs 11 residues. The CDR3, as DNA: TGCAGTGCCTCGGACGGCTATGGCTACACCTTC. The encoded protein is CSASDGYGYTF.

The CDR3 here is CSARQGTGELFF. CDR3 sequence (DNA): TGCAGTGCCAGACAGGGAACCGGGGAGCTGTTTTTT. V and J are TRBV20-1 and TRBJ2-2, with TRBD1 matching 7 bases. This CDR3 contains 12 residues. V trimming: 6 bases; J trimming: 5 bases; junction bases outside the gene matches: 3. Germline V gene data show CDR1 as DFQATT and CDR2 as SNEGSKA (reference sequence).